The source of this T cell receptor (beta chain) is a study of blood T cells in healthy people across ages. General study findings and limits: Age advanced and TCR beta diversity per million T cells fell, roughly linearly.

Primed by a sample-barcoded 5' primer and a J-beta primer mix, a second PCR proceeded for about 6 to 12 cycles. Via MiXCR, TCRdb re-called the 5' RACE reads, giving one row per CDR3 protein. This sample has about 900,000 distinct CDR3 sequences, with about 44% found just once. Of note for this clonotype: Its antigen is unidentified.

Source material: blood. The origin of this receptor is a man aged 25-45 years in good health.

The CDR3 DNA reads as TGTGCCAGCAGCCCGACAGGGGGGAAGTACAATGAGCAGTACTTC. Translated: CASSPTGGKYNEQYF. The chain employs TRBV7-9 and TRBJ2-5; 9 bases agree with TRBD1. The V gene end was trimmed by 5 bases and the J gene end by 11 bases; junction bases not matched to a gene: 15. Germline CDR1 reads SEHNR; CDR2 reads FQNEAQ (reference sequence). The CDR3 covers 15 residues.